The T cell receptor (beta chain) under discussion was sequenced for a study of spatial heterogeneity in lung cancer. Time point reported: sample taken at primary tumor resection. Material for sequencing was whole RNA from tumor, nontumor lung or frozen PBMC, left unsorted. Per the germline V gene, CDR1 is LNHDA and CDR2 is SQIVND (reference sequence). The CDR3 has 13 amino acids. J gave up 1 base and V 8 bases, and 3 bases lay outside the gene matches. TCRdb processed the 5' RACE reads anew with MiXCR; each CDR3 protein has one entry. This table has some 7,300 distinct CDR3 sequences, about a fifth appearing once.

The chain has TRBV19 and TRBJ2-3; 7 nucleotides match TRBD2. This sample comprised PBMCs, obtained at surgery. The receptor was derived from a female donor with early-stage non-small cell lung cancer. CDR3 nucleotide sequence: TGTGCCAGTCGGGGGGACGGCACAGATACGCAGTATTTT. Its translation is CASRGDGTDTQYF.